This T cell receptor beta chain came from a study of blood T cell repertoires in COVID-19. Across the whole study: Material from acute and convalescent COVID-19 was sourced from the United States, Italy and Spain.

The table lists this clone with a few counts. Under the authors' procedure: The assay estimated nucleated cells by amplifying reference gene primers. Measured with immunoSEQ multiplex PCR; TCRdb has only the in-frame clones, and not every one. The V and J calls and clone size were taken over from that table, and D and trimming were inferred from the DNA. The sample gives some 250,000 clones, approximately 88% of which show up once; 27% is in the top ten. Germline V gene data show CDR1 as LGHDT and CDR2 as YNNKEL (reference sequence). Trimming cost V 3 bases and J 4 bases; bases outside gene matches: 9. This CDR3 is 17 amino acids long.

This TCR derives from a man aged 40-50 years with acute or convalescent COVID-19. The V gene is TRBV3-1 (or the pseudogene TRBV3-2), the J gene TRBJ1-1; 12 bases match TRBD1. The sample consisted of peripheral blood. The CDR3 loop is CASSQDRDRGRSTEAFF. The CDR3 bases are TGTGCCAGCAGCCAGGACCGGGACAGGGGGCGCAGCACTGAAGCTTTCTTT.